A selection of T cell receptor beta chains follows, all from one sample in a study of T cells expressing NK-cell markers. Reprocessing the 5' RACE reads, TCRdb reports a single entry for every CDR3 protein and omits DNA. The listing contains roughly 380,000 distinct CDR3 sequences. Sequencing used blood T cells: a sorted CD56 or NKG2C T cell subset, CD4+ or CD8+ T cells, or bulk PBMC T cells (not recorded which). The receptor set was obtained from a man aged 18-75 years in good health. Each CDR3 is given with its conserved first and last residue.

length | J | V | CDR3
14 | TRBJ2-3 | TRBV7-8 | CASSNRRYTDTQYF
14 | TRBJ1-2 | TRBV6-1 | CASTPTAANYGYTF
15 | TRBJ1-2 | TRBV20-1 | CSARPSKTVSYGYTF
15 | TRBJ2-5 | TRBV5-1 | CASSSTTSTQETQYF
13 | TRBJ2-2 | TRBV7-6 | CASGSFRTGELFF
15 | TRBJ1-1 | TRBV21-1 | CASSKRMTVNTEAFF
15 | TRBJ1-4 | TRBV27 | CASSPQGGTNEKLFF
15 | TRBJ2-3 | TRBV27 | CASSWGGLGTDTQYF
15 | TRBJ2-1 | TRBV3-1 | CASSSSSGGVGEQFF
15 | TRBJ2-1 | TRBV11-2 | CASSSGQGSYNEQFF
16 | TRBJ2-7 | TRBV7-2 | CASSFSRGTSSYEQYF
15 | TRBJ2-5 | TRBV11-1 | CASSSGQGVKETQYF
15 | TRBJ2-1 | TRBV3-1 | CASSQAGSAYNEQFF
18 | TRBJ2-3 | TRBV11-2 | CASSTTFGREKWTDTQYF
15 | TRBJ1-1 | TRBV7-9 | CASSLRPRSSTEAFF
14 | TRBJ2-5 | TRBV6-1 | CASSNYGIQETQYF
15 | TRBJ1-2 | TRBV2 | CASTPSEGSLYGYTF
16 | TRBJ1-1 | TRBV5-5 | CASHRTDRAAYTEAFF
14 | TRBJ2-7 | TRBV7-8 | CASSQRQGLSEQYF
15 | TRBJ2-6 | TRBV11-2 | CASSLGGPGANVLTF
15 | TRBJ1-1 | TRBV18 | CASSPRVNWDTEAFF
11 | TRBJ2-5 | TRBV30 | CAWSVPRTQYF
15 | TRBJ1-1 | TRBV6-1 | CASTRGGYGNTEAFF
17 | TRBJ2-3 | TRBV12-3/TRBV12-4 | CASRAHRGGPQGDTQYF
13 | TRBJ1-6 | TRBV5-5 | CASSGPYNSPLHF
18 | TRBJ2-4 | TRBV28 | CASSPLATGPLAKNIQYF